The clone carrying this T cell receptor beta chain appeared once. Here immunoSEQ multiplex PCR was the method, and the copy in TCRdb shows in-frame clones only, minus some. Altogether 100,000 to 150,000 clones are present, roughly 87% being singletons, with the ten largest covering about 6.9%. The sample belongs to a study of blood T cell repertoires in COVID-19. At the level of the study: COVID-19 samples from acute and convalescent phases originated in the United States, Italy and Spain. PBMCs, B-cell-depleted T cells, or T cells were the source of the cDNA or gDNA that made up the material.

Germline CDR1 is SNHLY and CDR2 is FYNNEI. Trimming pared 8 bases from V and 4 bases from J, leaving 15 bases between. The CDR3 extends over 13 amino acids. V gene TRBV2 combines with J gene TRBJ2-7; TRBD1 is a possible D gene (5 bases). The receptor comes from a man older than 75 with active or convalescent COVID-19. Specimen: peripheral blood. The CDR3, as DNA: TGTGCCAGCGAGGTAGGGGCTGAATACGAGCAGTACTTC. Its protein product is CASEVGAEYEQYF.